In this sample, the clone carrying this T cell receptor beta chain turned up a few times. Each CDR3 protein gets one entry after TCRdb re-called the 5' RACE reads with MiXCR. The sample has roughly 480,000 distinct CDR3 sequences; more than 20% are singletons. This specimen comes from a study of identical twins. The CDR3 is 18 residues long. The J segment lost 1 base and the V segment lost 4 bases, leaving 7 bases of the junction unmatched. Germline CDR1 is SGHRS and CDR2 is YFSETQ. The sample was also reused in another study, on T cells expressing NK-cell markers.

Sequencing was performed on CD4+ T cells sorted from blood. The receptor was derived from a woman younger than 30 in good health. V is TRBV5-1 and J is TRBJ2-3; 15 bases match TRBD2. CDR3 bases: TGCGCCAGCAGCCAGGGACTAGCGGGGGGAGAGGGCACAGATACGCAGTATTTT. It yields the protein CASSQGLAGGEGTDTQYF.